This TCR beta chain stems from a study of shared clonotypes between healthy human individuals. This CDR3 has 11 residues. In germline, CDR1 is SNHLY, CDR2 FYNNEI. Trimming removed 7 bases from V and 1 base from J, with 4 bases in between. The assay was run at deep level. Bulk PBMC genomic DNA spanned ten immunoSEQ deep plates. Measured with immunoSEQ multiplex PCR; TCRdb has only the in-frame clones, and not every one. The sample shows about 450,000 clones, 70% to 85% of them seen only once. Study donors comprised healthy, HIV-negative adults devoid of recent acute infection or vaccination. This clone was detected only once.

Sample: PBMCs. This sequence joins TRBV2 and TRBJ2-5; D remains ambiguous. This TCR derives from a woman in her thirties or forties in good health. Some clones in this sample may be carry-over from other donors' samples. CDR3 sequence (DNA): TGTGCCAGCAACCTCCAAGAGACCCAGTACTTC. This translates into CASNLQETQYF.